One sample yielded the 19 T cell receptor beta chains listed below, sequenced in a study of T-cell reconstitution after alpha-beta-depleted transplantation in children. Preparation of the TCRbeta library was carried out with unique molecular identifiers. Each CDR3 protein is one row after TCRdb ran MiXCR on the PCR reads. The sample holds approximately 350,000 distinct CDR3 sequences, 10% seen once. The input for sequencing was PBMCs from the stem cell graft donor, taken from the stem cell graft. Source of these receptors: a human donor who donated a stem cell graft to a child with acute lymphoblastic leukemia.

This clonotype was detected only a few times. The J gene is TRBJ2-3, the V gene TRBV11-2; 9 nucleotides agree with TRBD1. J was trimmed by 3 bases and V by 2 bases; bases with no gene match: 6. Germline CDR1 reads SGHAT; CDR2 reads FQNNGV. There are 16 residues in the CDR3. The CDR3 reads CASSLYRDRATDTQYF. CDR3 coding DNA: TGTGCCAGCAGCTTATACCGGGACAGGGCAACAGATACGCAGTATTTT.

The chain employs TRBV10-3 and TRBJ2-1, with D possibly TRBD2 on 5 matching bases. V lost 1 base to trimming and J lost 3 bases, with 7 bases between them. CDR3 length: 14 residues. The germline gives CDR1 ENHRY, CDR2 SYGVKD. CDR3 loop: CAISEYGDYNEQFF. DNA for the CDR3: TGTGCCATCAGTGAGTACGGGGACTACAATGAGCAGTTCTTC.

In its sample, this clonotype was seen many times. CDR3 protein: CASSSHQGNEQFF. CDR3 nucleotide sequence: TGTGCCAGCAGTTCCCACCAGGGCAATGAGCAGTTCTTC. V gene TRBV6-5 combines with J gene TRBJ2-1, with D perhaps matching TRBD1 (5 bases). V shed 4 bases and J shed 6 bases, with 10 bases lying between them. Germline CDR1 reads MNHEY; CDR2 reads SVGAGI. The CDR3 contains 13 residues.

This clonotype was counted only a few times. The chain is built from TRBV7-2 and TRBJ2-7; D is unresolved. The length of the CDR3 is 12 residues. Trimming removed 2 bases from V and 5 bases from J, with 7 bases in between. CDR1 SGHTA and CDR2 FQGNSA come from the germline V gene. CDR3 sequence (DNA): TGTGCCAGCAGCTTATGGTCCGACGAGCAGTACTTC. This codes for CASSLWSDEQYF.

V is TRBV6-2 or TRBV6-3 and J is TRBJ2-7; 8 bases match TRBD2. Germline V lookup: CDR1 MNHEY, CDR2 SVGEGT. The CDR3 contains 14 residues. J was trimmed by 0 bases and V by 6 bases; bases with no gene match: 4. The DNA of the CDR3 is TGTGCCAGCAGAACTAGCGGCAACTCCTACGAGCAGTACTTC. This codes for CASRTSGNSYEQYF.

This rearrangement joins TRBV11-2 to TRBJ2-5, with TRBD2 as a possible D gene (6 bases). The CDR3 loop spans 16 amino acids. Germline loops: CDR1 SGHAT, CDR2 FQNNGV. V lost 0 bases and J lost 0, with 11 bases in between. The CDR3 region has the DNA TGTGCCAGCAGCTTAGATACTTGGGGGGACCAAGAGACCCAGTACTTC. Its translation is CASSLDTWGDQETQYF. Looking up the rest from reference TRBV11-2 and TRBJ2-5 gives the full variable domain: EAGVAQSPRYKIIEKRQSVAFWCNPISGHATLYWYQQILGQGPKLLIQFQNNGVVDDSQLPKDRFSAERLKGVDSTLKIQPAKLEDSAVYLCASSLDTWGDQETQYFGPGTRLLVL.

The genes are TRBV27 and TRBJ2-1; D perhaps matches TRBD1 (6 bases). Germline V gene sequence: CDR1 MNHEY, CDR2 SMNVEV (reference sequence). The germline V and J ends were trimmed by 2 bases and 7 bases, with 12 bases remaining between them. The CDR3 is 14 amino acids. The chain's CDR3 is CASSLGGGRNEQFF. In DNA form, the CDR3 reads TGTGCCAGCAGTTTAGGGGGCGGTCGGAATGAGCAGTTCTTC.

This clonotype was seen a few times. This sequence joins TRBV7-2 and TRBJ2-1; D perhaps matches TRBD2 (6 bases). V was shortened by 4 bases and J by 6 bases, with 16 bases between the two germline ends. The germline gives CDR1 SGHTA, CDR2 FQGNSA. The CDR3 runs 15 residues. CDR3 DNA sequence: TGTGCCAGCAGCTCCGGACTAATTTCCGCCAATGAGCAGTTCTTC. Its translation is CASSSGLISANEQFF.

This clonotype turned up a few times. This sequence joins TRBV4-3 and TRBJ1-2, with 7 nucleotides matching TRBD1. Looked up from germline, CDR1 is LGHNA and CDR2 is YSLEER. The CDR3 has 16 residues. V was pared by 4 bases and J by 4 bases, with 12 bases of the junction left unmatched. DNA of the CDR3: TGCGCCAGCAGCCGGGACAGCGCTTCCTTTTCCTATGGCTACACCTTC. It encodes CASSRDSASFSYGYTF.

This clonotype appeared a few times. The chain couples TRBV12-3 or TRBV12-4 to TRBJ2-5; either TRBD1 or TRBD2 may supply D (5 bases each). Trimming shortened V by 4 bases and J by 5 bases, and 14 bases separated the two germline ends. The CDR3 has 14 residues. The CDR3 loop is CASSWGLFGETQYF. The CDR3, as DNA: TGTGCCAGCAGTTGGGGGTTGTTCGGGGAGACCCAGTACTTC.

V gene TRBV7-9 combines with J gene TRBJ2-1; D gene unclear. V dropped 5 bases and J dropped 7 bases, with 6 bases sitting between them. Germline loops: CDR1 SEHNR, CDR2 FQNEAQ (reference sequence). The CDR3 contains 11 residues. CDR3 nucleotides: TGTGCCAGCAGCCGCCTTAATGAGCAGTTCTTC. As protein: CASSRLNEQFF.

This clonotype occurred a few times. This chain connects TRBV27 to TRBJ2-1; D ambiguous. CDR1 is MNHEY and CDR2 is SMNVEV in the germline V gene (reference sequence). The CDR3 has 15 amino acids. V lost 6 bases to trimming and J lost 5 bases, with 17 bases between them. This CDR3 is CASRIGSGWDNEQFF. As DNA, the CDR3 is TGTGCCAGCAGGATCGGGTCTGGATGGGACAATGAGCAGTTCTTC.

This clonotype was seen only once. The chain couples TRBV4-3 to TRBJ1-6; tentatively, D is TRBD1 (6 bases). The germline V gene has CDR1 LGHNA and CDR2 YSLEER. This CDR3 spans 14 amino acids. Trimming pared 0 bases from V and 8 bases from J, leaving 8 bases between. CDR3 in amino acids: CASSQDGGHSPLHF. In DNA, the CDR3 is TGCGCCAGCAGCCAAGATGGGGGGCATTCACCCCTCCACTTT.

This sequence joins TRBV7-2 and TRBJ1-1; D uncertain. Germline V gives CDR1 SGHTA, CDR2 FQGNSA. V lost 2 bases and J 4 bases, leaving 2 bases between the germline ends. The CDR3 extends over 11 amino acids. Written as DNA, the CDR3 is TGTGCCAGCAGCTTAATCACTGAAGCTTTCTTT. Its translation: CASSLITEAFF.

CDR3 loop: CASSLDSGLYEQYF. The DNA for the CDR3 is TGTGCCAGCAGCTTAGACTCCGGCCTCTACGAGCAGTACTTC. This rearrangement joins TRBV7-2 to TRBJ2-7, with D unclear. CDR3 length: 14 amino acids. The germline gives CDR1 SGHTA, CDR2 FQGNSA. Trimming took off 1 base at V and 3 bases at J, with 10 bases between the two ends.

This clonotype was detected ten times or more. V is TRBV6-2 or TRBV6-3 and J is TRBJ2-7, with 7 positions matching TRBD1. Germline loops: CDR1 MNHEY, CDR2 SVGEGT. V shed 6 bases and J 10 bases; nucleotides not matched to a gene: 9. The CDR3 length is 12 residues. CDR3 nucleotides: TGTGCCAGCAGCCGACAGGGTATTGGACAGTACTTC. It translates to CASSRQGIGQYF.

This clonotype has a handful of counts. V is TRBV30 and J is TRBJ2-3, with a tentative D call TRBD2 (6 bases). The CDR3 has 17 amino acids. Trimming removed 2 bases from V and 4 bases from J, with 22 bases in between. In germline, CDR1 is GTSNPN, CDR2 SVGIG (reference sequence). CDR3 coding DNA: TGTGCCTGGAGTAGGGGACTGTCCCGAGACTTTGCAGATACGCAGTATTTT. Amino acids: CAWSRGLSRDFADTQYF. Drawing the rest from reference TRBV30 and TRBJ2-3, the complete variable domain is SQTIHQWPATLVQPVGSPLSLECTVEGTSNPNLYWYRQAAGRGLQLLFYSVGIGQISSEVPQNLSASRPQDRQFILSSKKLLLSDSGFYLCAWSRGLSRDFADTQYFGPGTRLTVL.

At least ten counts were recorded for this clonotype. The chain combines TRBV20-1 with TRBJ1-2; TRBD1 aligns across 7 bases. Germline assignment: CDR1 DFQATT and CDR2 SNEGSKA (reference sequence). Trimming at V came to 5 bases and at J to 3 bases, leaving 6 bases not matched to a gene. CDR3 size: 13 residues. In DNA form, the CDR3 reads TGCAGTGCTCTCGGGACAGCTCACTATGGCTACACCTTC. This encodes CSALGTAHYGYTF.

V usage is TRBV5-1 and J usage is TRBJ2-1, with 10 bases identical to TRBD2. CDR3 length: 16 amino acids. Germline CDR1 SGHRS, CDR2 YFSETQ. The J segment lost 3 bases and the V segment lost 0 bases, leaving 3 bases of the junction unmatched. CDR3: CASSLDPSGSYNEQFF. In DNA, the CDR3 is TGCGCCAGCAGCTTGGATCCTAGCGGGAGCTACAATGAGCAGTTCTTC.